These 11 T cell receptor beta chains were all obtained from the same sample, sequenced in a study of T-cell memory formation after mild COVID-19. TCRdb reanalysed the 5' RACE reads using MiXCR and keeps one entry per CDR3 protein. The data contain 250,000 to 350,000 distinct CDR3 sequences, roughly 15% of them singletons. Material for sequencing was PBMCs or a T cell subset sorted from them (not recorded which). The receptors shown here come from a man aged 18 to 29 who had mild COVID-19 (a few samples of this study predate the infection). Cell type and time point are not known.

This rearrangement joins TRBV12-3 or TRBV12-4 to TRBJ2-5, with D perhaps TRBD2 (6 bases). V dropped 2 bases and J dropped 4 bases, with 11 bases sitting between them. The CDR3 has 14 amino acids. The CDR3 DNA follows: TGTGCCAGCAGTTTAACGCGGGGAAGAGAGACCCAGTACTTC. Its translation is CASSLTRGRETQYF.

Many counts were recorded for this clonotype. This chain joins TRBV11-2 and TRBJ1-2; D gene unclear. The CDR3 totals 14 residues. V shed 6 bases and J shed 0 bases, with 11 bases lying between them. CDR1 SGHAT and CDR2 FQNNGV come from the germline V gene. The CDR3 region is CASRPLTANYGYTF. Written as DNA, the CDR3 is TGTGCCAGCAGACCACTGACGGCTAACTATGGCTACACCTTC. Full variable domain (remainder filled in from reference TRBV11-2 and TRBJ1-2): EAGVAQSPRYKIIEKRQSVAFWCNPISGHATLYWYQQILGQGPKLLIQFQNNGVVDDSQLPKDRFSAERLKGVDSTLKIQPAKLEDSAVYLCASRPLTANYGYTFGSGTRLTVV.

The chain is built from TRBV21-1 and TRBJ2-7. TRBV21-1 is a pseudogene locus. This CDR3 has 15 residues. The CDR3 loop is CASSKKKQGPYEQYV. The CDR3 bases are TGTGCCAGCAGCAAAAAGAAGCAGGGCCCCTACGAGCAGTACGTC.

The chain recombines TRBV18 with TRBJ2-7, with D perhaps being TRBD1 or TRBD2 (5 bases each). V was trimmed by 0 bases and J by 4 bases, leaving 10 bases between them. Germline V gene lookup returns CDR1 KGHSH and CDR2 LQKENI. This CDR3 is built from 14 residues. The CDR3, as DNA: TGTGCCAGCTCACCACCGGGACGGCTTTACGAGCAGTACGTC. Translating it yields CASSPPGRLYEQYV.

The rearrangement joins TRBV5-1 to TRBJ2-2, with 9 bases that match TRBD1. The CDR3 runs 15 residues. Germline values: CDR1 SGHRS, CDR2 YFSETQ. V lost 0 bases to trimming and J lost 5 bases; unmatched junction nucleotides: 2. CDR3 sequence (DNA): TGCGCCAGCAGCTTGGACAGGGGGCCGACCGGGGAGCTGTTTTTT. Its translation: CASSLDRGPTGELFF.

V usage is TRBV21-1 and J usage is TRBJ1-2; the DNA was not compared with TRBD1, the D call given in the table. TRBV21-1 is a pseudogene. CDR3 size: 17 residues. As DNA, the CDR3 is TGTGCCAGCAGCAGCCCTCTGCGACAGGGAGATTCCTATGGCTACACCTTC. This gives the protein CASSSPLRQGDSYGYTF.

The CDR3 here is CASSVQTGNTEAFF. DNA of the CDR3: TGTGCCAGCAGTGTACAGACAGGAAACACTGAAGCTTTCTTT. The chain carries TRBV27 and TRBJ1-1; tentatively, D is TRBD1 (6 bases). Per the germline V gene, CDR1 is MNHEY and CDR2 is SMNVEV (reference sequence). The CDR3 contains 14 residues. Trimming cost V 5 bases and J 2 bases, with 12 bases left between them.

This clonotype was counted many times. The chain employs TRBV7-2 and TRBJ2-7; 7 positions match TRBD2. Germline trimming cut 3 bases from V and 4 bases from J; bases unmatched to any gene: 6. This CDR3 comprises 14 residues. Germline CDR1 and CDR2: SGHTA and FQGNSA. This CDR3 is CASSFGLVGYEQYV. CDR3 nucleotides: TGTGCCAGCAGCTTCGGACTAGTGGGATACGAGCAGTACGTC.

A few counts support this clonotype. The CDR3 reads CASSQDPTTYEQYV. The DNA for the CDR3 is TGCGCCAGCAGCCAAGACCCGACCACTTACGAGCAGTACGTC. The rearrangement links TRBV4-1 to TRBJ2-7, with no clear D. V lost 0 bases to trimming and J lost 4 bases, with 10 bases between them. CDR3 length: 14 residues. Looked up from germline, CDR1 is MGHRA and CDR2 is YSYEKL.

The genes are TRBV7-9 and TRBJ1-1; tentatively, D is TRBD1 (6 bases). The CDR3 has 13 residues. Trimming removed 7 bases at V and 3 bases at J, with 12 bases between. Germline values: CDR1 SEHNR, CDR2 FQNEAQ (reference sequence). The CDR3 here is CASIGQYDTEAFF. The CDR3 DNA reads TGTGCCAGCATCGGACAGTACGACACTGAAGCTTTCTTT.

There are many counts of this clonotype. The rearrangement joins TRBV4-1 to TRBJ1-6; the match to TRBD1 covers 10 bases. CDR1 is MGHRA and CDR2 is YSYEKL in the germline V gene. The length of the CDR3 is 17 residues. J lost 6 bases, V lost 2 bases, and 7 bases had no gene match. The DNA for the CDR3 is TGCGCCAGCAGCCAAACCGGGACAGGGGAAACTAATTCACCCCTCCACTTT. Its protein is CASSQTGTGETNSPLHF.